This T cell receptor beta chain was found in a study of cytomegalovirus exposure and HLA in healthy donors. Measured with immunoSEQ multiplex PCR; TCRdb has only the in-frame clones, and not every one. The repertoire includes roughly 120,000 clones, roughly 90% of them detected once, and roughly 6.3% sits in the top ten. About this clone itself: As yet, its antigen is unknown.

This CDR3 region has 12 residues. Per the germline V gene, CDR1 is SGDLS and CDR2 is YYNGEE. Trimming removed 0 bases at V and 6 bases at J, with 7 bases between. Overall study findings and caveats: TCR beta chains numbering about 160 were designated cytomegalovirus-associated.

This rearrangement joins TRBV9 to TRBJ2-7, with D possibly TRBD1 on 6 matching bases. This receptor was taken from a young woman in good health and CMV-seropositive. The specimen was PBMCs. CDR3 sequence: CASSVGGGEQYF. The CDR3 DNA follows: TGTGCCAGCAGCGTAGGAGGGGGCGAGCAGTACTTC. Full variable domain (rest looked up from reference TRBV9 and TRBJ2-7): DSGVTQTPKHLITATGQRVTLRCSPRSGDLSVYWYQQSLDQGLQFLIQYYNGEERAKGNILERFSAQQFPDLHSELNLSSLELGDSALYFCASSVGGGEQYFGPGTRLTVT.